This T cell receptor (beta chain) was retrieved from a study of OX40 agonist ivuxolimab in advanced cancers. Background on the study: About 40% of patients had received prior checkpoint inhibitor therapy.

With V trimmed by 2 bases and J by 6 bases, 5 bases remained unmatched. Germline loops: CDR1 MRHNA, CDR2 SNTAGT. This CDR3 has 15 residues. Assay: immunoSEQ multiplex PCR; the TCRdb copy retains only in-frame clones and omits some. Of about 82,000 clones listed, 70% to 90% are singletons. Study outcomes and limitations: On average, CD8+ T cells had more expanded clones than CD4+.

With respect to this clone: The antigen remains unidentified.

This TCR derives from an adult with an advanced solid tumor such as melanoma, head and neck, liver or kidney cancer. The chain has TRBV6-4 and TRBJ2-1; 9 bases line up with TRBD1. Specimen: CD4+ or CD8+ T cells sorted from blood, collected in a trial of the OX40 agonist ivuxolimab. In DNA form, the CDR3 reads TGTGCCAGCAGTGACCCAGGGACAGGGCTCAATGAGCAGTTCTTC. This codes for CASSDPGTGLNEQFF.